This paragraph covers one T cell receptor beta chain sequence. Its specificity is not known. The CDR3 extends over 16 amino acids. The V gene end was trimmed by 5 bases and the J gene end by 0 bases; junction bases not matched to a gene: 7. Germline CDR1 MDHEN, CDR2 SYDVKM. This sample is part of a study of T cell responses to AZD1222 COVID-19 vaccine. Study information: Pooling of second doses given at about 4 or about 12 weeks was done.

Here immunoSEQ multiplex PCR was the method, and the copy in TCRdb shows in-frame clones only, minus some. Seen here are approximately 89,000 clones, 92% observed once, and the top ten hold more than 4.5%. Study conclusions and caveats: Among spike-specific TCRs, nearly half reportedly target unmutated variant regions. A mostly white British donor set with more females was recruited, and clonal diversity was possibly underestimated. Repertoires were obtained only post-peak T cell response.

The genes are TRBV28 and TRBJ1-5, with 7 positions matching TRBD1. The receptor comes from an adult in good health. The specimen comprised peripheral blood, sampled on day 0 of AZD1222 vaccination. CDR3 bases: TGTGCCAGCAGTCTTACAGGGGCCTATAGCAATCAGCCCCAGCATTTT. Protein: CASSLTGAYSNQPQHF.